This T cell receptor beta chain was identified in a study of blood T cell repertoires in COVID-19. About the research overall: The study drew acute and convalescent COVID-19 samples from the United States, Italy and Spain. Sample material is recorded as cDNA or gDNA derived from T cells, B-cell-depleted T cells, or PBMCs.

Assay: immunoSEQ multiplex PCR; the TCRdb copy retains only in-frame clones and omits some. The sample has 150,000 to 200,000 clones, approximately 86% seen once; the top ten hold 2% to 2.5%. The ends lost 2 bases at V and 7 bases at J; junction bases unmatched: 4. The CDR3 covers 14 residues. Germline loops: CDR1 MNHEY, CDR2 SVGEGT. Participants, about 18 to 90 years old, spanned around 25 US areas. Grouping used clinical history reported by participants in a survey and questionnaire. This chain connects TRBV6-2 or TRBV6-3 to TRBJ1-5; 8 bases fit TRBD1. Sequenced input: PBMCs or T cells enriched from blood (not recorded which). The receptor was derived from a woman in her 30s who had recovered from COVID-19. The CDR3 loop is CASSYPQGAQPQHF. DNA for the CDR3: TGTGCCAGCAGTTACCCGCAGGGGGCCCAGCCCCAGCATTTT.